The next 5 T cell receptor beta chains were all read from a single sample in a study of control samples from healthy donors and cancer patients. TCRdb's copy holds only in-frame clones and misses some; the assay was immunoSEQ multiplex PCR. The sample includes about 94,000 clones, approximately 90% of them seen just once. The sample taken for sequencing was blood. Every receptor here comes from a young woman in good health.

This chain links TRBV9 with TRBJ1-5, with TRBD1 as a possible D gene (6 bases). With 3 bases removed from V and 9 bases from J, the gap between germline ends came to 16 bases. Germline V gene lookup returns CDR1 SGDLS and CDR2 YYNGEE. The CDR3 is 14 amino acids. The CDR3 sequence is CASSATGIGGPQHF. CDR3 sequence (DNA): TGTGCCAGCAGCGCGACAGGAATAGGGGGGCCCCAGCATTTT. Drawing the rest from reference TRBV9 and TRBJ1-5, the complete variable domain is DSGVTQTPKHLITATGQRVTLRCSPRSGDLSVYWYQQSLDQGLQFLIQYYNGEERAKGNILERFSAQQFPDLHSELNLSSLELGDSALYFCASSATGIGGPQHFGDGTRLSIL.

V gene TRBV14 combines with J gene TRBJ1-2; D is unclear. There are 14 residues in the CDR3. The V gene's germline CDR1 is SGHDN and CDR2 FVKESK. Deletions cut 4 bases from V and 4 bases from J, with 13 bases between. The CDR3 loop reads CASSPLDILYGYTF. As DNA, the CDR3 is TGTGCCAGCAGCCCCCTCGACATTCTCTATGGCTACACCTTC.

This clone has only one observation. CDR3 loop: CASSAGPNRGRNTEAFF. CDR3 nucleotides: TGTGCCAGCAGCGCAGGTCCCAACAGGGGGCGGAACACTGAAGCTTTCTTT. The rearrangement links TRBV9 to TRBJ1-1; 9 bases agree with TRBD1. The CDR3 loop spans 17 amino acids. V lost 3 bases and J lost 1; bases outside the gene matches: 10. Germline V gives CDR1 SGDLS, CDR2 YYNGEE.

The genes are TRBV20-1 and TRBJ1-4; D is ambiguous. With 4 bases removed from V and 9 bases from J, the gap between germline ends came to 6 bases. The V gene's germline CDR1 is DFQATT and CDR2 SNEGSKA (reference sequence). The CDR3 is 10 residues long. The CDR3 spells CSATDKKLFF. CDR3 in DNA: TGCAGTGCTACAGACAAAAAACTGTTTTTT.

The chain is built from TRBV13 and TRBJ1-2, with D possibly matching TRBD1 (6 bases). CDR3 length equals 15 residues. The V end was cut by 0 bases, the J end by 2 bases, with 10 bases between. From germline, CDR1 is PRHDT and CDR2 FYEKMQ (reference sequence). This CDR3 reads CASSLGQGTNYGYTF. The CDR3 coding sequence is TGTGCCAGCAGCTTAGGCCAAGGGACAAACTATGGCTACACCTTC.